These 20 T cell receptor beta chains came from one sample sequenced in a study of T-cell reconstitution after alpha-beta-depleted transplantation in children. Unique molecular identifiers were incorporated during preparation of the TCRbeta library. TCRdb processed the PCR reads anew with MiXCR; each CDR3 protein has one entry. Of approximately 520,000 distinct CDR3 sequences in the sample, 32% were seen once. This material consisted of PBMCs from the stem cell graft donor, taken from the stem cell graft. Receptor source: a human donor who donated a stem cell graft to a child with aplastic anemia.

The chain uses TRBV5-1 and TRBJ2-3, with 8 nucleotides matching TRBD1. V lost 4 bases, J lost 5 bases, and 12 bases stayed unmatched. The CDR3 is 16 amino acids. From germline, CDR1 is SGHRS and CDR2 YFSETQ. Here the CDR3 reads CASSQPGQGSGDTQYF. The CDR3 DNA follows: TGCGCCAGCAGCCAACCAGGACAGGGATCAGGAGATACGCAGTATTTT.

The rearrangement uses TRBV20-1 and TRBJ1-3; D remains unclear. V lost 4 bases and J 1 base, leaving 8 bases between the germline ends. The CDR3 consists of 13 residues. Germline CDR1 DFQATT, CDR2 SNEGSKA (reference sequence). This CDR3 reads CSAIYDSGNTIYF. CDR3 DNA: TGCAGTGCTATTTACGATTCTGGAAACACCATATATTTT.

CDR3 bases: TGCAGCGTTGCTAAGCCCGCCGAGGCTTTCTTT. Amino acid sequence: CSVAKPAEAFF. This chain joins TRBV29-1 and TRBJ1-1; D gene unclear. The CDR3 is 11 residues long. Germline V gene lookup returns CDR1 SQVTM and CDR2 ANQGSEA. Between the trimmed V and J ends, which lost 4 bases and 11 bases, there was a span of 14 bases.

This chain joins TRBV4-3 and TRBJ1-2; 7 bases fit TRBD1. Unmatched junction bases numbered 6, after V lost 0 bases and J lost 5 bases. CDR1 is LGHNA, CDR2 YSLEER, per germline. The CDR3 covers 15 residues. The CDR3: CASSQDPTGDYGYTF. DNA of the CDR3: TGCGCCAGCAGCCAAGATCCCACAGGGGATTATGGCTACACCTTC.

Only a few counts were recorded for this clonotype. V usage is TRBV6-1 and J usage is TRBJ2-7, with 8 nucleotides matching TRBD1. The CDR3 has 16 amino acids. V lost 2 bases to trimming and J lost 4 bases; unmatched junction nucleotides: 10. Germline CDR1 reads MNHNS; CDR2 reads SASEGT. The CDR3 DNA follows: TGTGCCAGCAGTGAACCCCCGGGACAGGAACTGTACGAGCAGTACTTC. Translating it yields CASSEPPGQELYEQYF.

This clonotype turned up a few times. V and J are TRBV29-1 and TRBJ2-1; D possibly matches TRBD1 or TRBD2 (5 bases each). Germline loops: CDR1 SQVTM, CDR2 ANQGSEA. The length of the CDR3 is 15 residues. The germline V and J ends were trimmed by 5 bases and 2 bases, with 16 bases remaining between them. In DNA form, the CDR3 reads TGCAGCGTTCAGGAGGATCAGGGTCCCTACAATGAGCAGTTCTTC. This gives the protein CSVQEDQGPYNEQFF.

This clonotype was picked up a small number of times. The chain has TRBV20-1 and TRBJ2-1, with 11 positions matching TRBD2. The junction had 6 bases not matched to a gene; V was cut back by 3 bases and J by 2 bases. This CDR3 has 16 residues. The germline V gene encodes CDR1 DFQATT and CDR2 SNEGSKA (reference sequence). The chain's CDR3 is CSARSLAGVTYNEQFF. The CDR3 nucleotides are TGCAGTGCTAGGTCACTAGCGGGGGTTACCTACAATGAGCAGTTCTTC.

The sample holds one count of this clonotype. This rearrangement joins TRBV11-2 to TRBJ1-2; 7 bases are a match to TRBD1. The V and J ends lost 5 bases and 4 bases, in that order; junction bases with no gene match: 7. This CDR3 comprises 14 residues. Germline CDR1 SGHAT, CDR2 FQNNGV. The CDR3 DNA follows: TGTGCCAGCAGCCTTTCCAGGGGGGGCTATGGCTACACCTTC. Amino acid sequence: CASSLSRGGYGYTF. Looking up the rest from reference TRBV11-2 and TRBJ1-2 gives the full variable domain: EAGVAQSPRYKIIEKRQSVAFWCNPISGHATLYWYQQILGQGPKLLIQFQNNGVVDDSQLPKDRFSAERLKGVDSTLKIQPAKLEDSAVYLCASSLSRGGYGYTFGSGTRLTVV.

This clonotype was picked up a small number of times. This chain connects TRBV20-1 to TRBJ2-1, with 12 bases fitting TRBD2. With V trimmed by 3 bases and J by 8 bases, 5 bases remained unmatched. The CDR3 loop spans 14 amino acids. Germline V CDR1 and CDR2: DFQATT, SNEGSKA (reference sequence). CDR3 DNA: TGCAGTGCTAGGGGACTAGCGGGTACCGATGAGCAGTTCTTC. Its translation is CSARGLAGTDEQFF.

The rearrangement links TRBV20-1 to TRBJ2-2, with D unclear. CDR1 and CDR2 (germline): DFQATT, SNEGSKA (reference sequence). The CDR3 extends over 14 amino acids. Trimming left V 5 bases short and J 2 bases short, with 12 bases between. CDR3 DNA sequence: TGCAGTGCTTACCGTGGCGGAAACACCGGGGAGCTGTTTTTT. It encodes CSAYRGGNTGELFF.

This chain connects TRBV10-3 to TRBJ2-7; unclear D gene. V lost 2 bases to trimming and J lost 6 bases, with 8 bases between them. Germline V CDR1 and CDR2: ENHRY, SYGVKD. CDR3 length: 12 residues. CDR3 bases: TGTGCCATCAGTGAGCCGAATCGCGAGCAGTACGTC. The encoded protein is CAISEPNREQYV.

The chain recombines TRBV12-3 or TRBV12-4 with TRBJ2-7, with 9 bases lining up with TRBD2. V was clipped by 1 base and J by 2 bases; unmatched bases: 3. This CDR3 comprises 15 residues. CDR3 region: CASSLGAGGPYEQYV. The CDR3 DNA sequence: TGTGCCAGCAGTTTAGGAGCGGGAGGACCCTACGAGCAGTACGTC.

This clonotype was counted only a few times. This chain uses TRBV24-1 with TRBJ2-2; TRBD1 aligns across 7 bases. CDR1 and CDR2 from the germline V gene are KGHDR and SFDVKD. There are 15 residues in the CDR3. With V trimmed by 4 bases and J by 5 bases, 6 bases remained unmatched. CDR3 bases: TGTGCCACCAGTGACAGACAGGGAATTACCGGGGAGCTGTTTTTT. Its translation: CATSDRQGITGELFF.

This rearrangement joins TRBV7-8 to TRBJ2-1; 10 bases line up with TRBD2. The CDR3 is made up of 20 amino acids. Germline V gene data show CDR1 as SGHVS and CDR2 as FQNEAQ. Germline trimming cut 1 base from V and 3 bases from J; bases unmatched to any gene: 15. This chain's CDR3 is CASSLVVAGGPRNYYNEQFF. DNA of the CDR3: TGTGCCAGCAGCTTAGTAGTAGCGGGAGGACCTCGAAACTACTACAATGAGCAGTTCTTC.

The V gene is TRBV7-2, the J gene TRBJ2-3, with 12 nucleotides matching TRBD2. This CDR3 contains 18 residues. CDR1 is SGHTA and CDR2 is FQGNSA in the germline V gene. J gave up 5 bases and V 0 bases, and 9 bases lay outside the gene matches. CDR3 bases: TGTGCCAGCAGCTTAGCGCTTCGAAGACTAGCGGGAGAAGATACGCAGTATTTT. Translation gives CASSLALRRLAGEDTQYF.

This clonotype was detected only a few times. The rearrangement uses TRBV12-3 or TRBV12-4 and TRBJ2-7, with 7 nucleotides matching TRBD1. V was pared by 6 bases and J by 6 bases, with 14 bases of the junction left unmatched. CDR3 length: 15 amino acids. The CDR3 region is CASRRTGGAFREQYF. In DNA form, the CDR3 reads TGTGCCAGCAGGCGGACAGGCGGCGCCTTCCGCGAGCAGTACTTC.

This clonotype was seen a handful of times. The chain uses TRBV7-2 and TRBJ1-2; D is undetermined. Germline lookup yields CDR1 SGHTA and CDR2 FQGNSA. Trimming removed 0 bases from V and 5 bases from J, with 19 bases in between. This CDR3 contains 17 residues. The CDR3 protein is CASSLAISSARGYGYTF. The CDR3 nucleotides read TGTGCCAGCAGCTTAGCTATCTCCTCTGCCCGAGGTTATGGCTACACCTTC.

The chain recombines TRBV5-1 with TRBJ2-7; 7 bases align to TRBD2. Germline assignment: CDR1 SGHRS and CDR2 YFSETQ. V was pared by 4 bases and J by 6 bases, with 10 bases of the junction left unmatched. CDR3 length: 14 amino acids. The CDR3 bases are TGCGCCAGCAGCCCAGGACTAGTTGAAGGCGAGCAGTACTTC. Its translation: CASSPGLVEGEQYF.

The rearrangement uses TRBV7-2 and TRBJ2-5, with a tentative D call TRBD2 (7 bases). CDR3 size: 15 residues. V dropped 5 bases and J dropped 3 bases, with 16 bases sitting between them. The germline V gene has CDR1 SGHTA and CDR2 FQGNSA. The CDR3 reads CASSPRGGDEETQYF. As DNA, the CDR3 is TGTGCCAGCAGCCCACGAGGGGGGGATGAAGAGACCCAGTACTTC.

This chain joins TRBV7-9 and TRBJ2-7; D ambiguous. Trimming removed 5 bases at V and 2 bases at J, with 10 bases between. There are 13 residues in the CDR3. The germline V gene has CDR1 SEHNR and CDR2 FQNEAQ (reference sequence). The CDR3 is CASSPVGAYEQYV. In DNA form, the CDR3 reads TGTGCCAGCAGCCCCGTCGGCGCCTACGAGCAGTACGTC.